The 25 T cell receptor beta chains in this list originate from one sample, sequenced in a study of cytomegalovirus exposure and HLA in healthy donors. Assay: immunoSEQ multiplex PCR; the TCRdb copy retains only in-frame clones and omits some. The repertoire holds 150,000 or so clones, about 82% seen once, with about 1.9% in the top ten. The material sequenced was PBMCs. These receptors all come from a human donor in good health.

This chain uses TRBV2 with TRBJ2-3; TRBD1 matches 9 bases. Germline values: CDR1 SNHLY, CDR2 FYNNEI. This CDR3 region has 14 residues. The J segment lost 0 bases and the V segment lost 6 bases, leaving 1 base of the junction unmatched. This CDR3 reads CASSGQGSTDTQYF. CDR3 coding DNA: TGTGCCAGCAGCGGACAGGGGAGCACAGATACGCAGTATTTT.

The gene calls are TRBV29-1 and TRBJ2-5, with 10 bases matching TRBD2. V lost 3 bases and J lost 2; bases outside the gene matches: 12. CDR1 is SQVTM and CDR2 is ANQGSEA in the germline V gene. This CDR3 has 17 residues. CDR3 coding DNA: TGCAGCGTTGACCCCTGGCTAGCGGGAGCAATACAAGAGACCCAGTACTTC. It codes for CSVDPWLAGAIQETQYF.

The V and J genes are TRBV7-9 and TRBJ2-2, with D unclear. The germline V gene encodes CDR1 SEHNR and CDR2 FQNEAQ (reference sequence). The CDR3 runs to 15 residues. V lost 6 bases and J lost 0, with 11 bases in between. The CDR3 is CASRVPLPNTGELFF. The CDR3 DNA sequence: TGTGCCAGCAGAGTCCCACTACCGAACACCGGGGAGCTGTTTTTT.

The V gene is TRBV19, the J gene TRBJ1-6; D unresolved. The germline V and J ends were trimmed by 7 bases and 8 bases, with 9 bases remaining between them. In germline, CDR1 is LNHDA, CDR2 SQIVND (reference sequence). The CDR3 has 12 amino acids. CDR3 bases: TGTGCCAGTAAAGTGCGGGATTCACCCCTCCACTTT. Translation: CASKVRDSPLHF.

The V gene is TRBV7-9, the J gene TRBJ1-1; 10 nucleotides match TRBD1. Germline assignment: CDR1 SEHNR and CDR2 FQNEAQ (reference sequence). This CDR3 is built from 13 residues. V was clipped by 5 bases and J by 3 bases; unmatched bases: 0. The CDR3 DNA sequence: TGTGCCAGCAGCGACAGGGGGCACACTGAAGCTTTCTTT. It is translated as CASSDRGHTEAFF.

This clone was counted only a few times. This chain connects TRBV27 to TRBJ2-1, with TRBD2 matching 8 bases. The CDR3 has 15 residues. V lost 6 bases and J lost 9; bases outside the gene matches: 13. Germline CDR1 and CDR2: MNHEY and SMNVEV (reference sequence). CDR3 in amino acids: CASSPTSGLIAEQFF. The CDR3 region has the DNA TGTGCCAGCAGCCCAACTAGCGGCCTCATTGCTGAGCAGTTCTTC.

This clone was found once. In DNA, the CDR3 is TGCGCCAGCAGCCAAGAAAGCAATTATAATTCACCCCTCCACTTT. Protein sequence: CASSQESNYNSPLHF. The rearrangement links TRBV4-3 to TRBJ1-6, with D unclear. Between the trimmed V and J ends, which lost 0 bases and 4 bases, there was a span of 7 bases. Germline CDR1 LGHNA, CDR2 YSLEER. The CDR3 is made up of 15 amino acids.

The V call is TRBV11-1, the J call TRBJ2-1; TRBD2 might be the D (5 bases). CDR1 is SGHAT, CDR2 FQDESV, per germline (reference sequence). This CDR3 contains 16 residues. V lost 3 bases and J 0 bases, leaving 12 bases between the germline ends. CDR3 region: CASSFLAHSSYNEQFF. CDR3 nucleotide sequence: TGTGCCAGCAGCTTCTTAGCGCATAGCTCCTACAATGAGCAGTTCTTC.

The V and J genes are TRBV19 and TRBJ1-2; D unclear. Trimming stripped 3 bases from V and 0 bases from J, with 8 bases between. Germline CDR1 reads LNHDA; CDR2 reads SQIVND (reference sequence). This CDR3 is 14 amino acids long. The CDR3 nucleotides read TGTGCCAGTAGTATCCCCAGAACTAACTATGGCTACACCTTC. Encoded protein: CASSIPRTNYGYTF.

The rearrangement uses TRBV27 and TRBJ2-7; TRBD1 is a possible D gene (5 bases). From germline, CDR1 is MNHEY and CDR2 SMNVEV (reference sequence). V was clipped by 2 bases and J by 3 bases, with 11 bases between them. The CDR3 is made up of 14 amino acids. The CDR3 here is CASSLRQGFYEQYF. The CDR3, as DNA: TGTGCCAGCAGTTTACGCCAGGGTTTCTACGAGCAGTACTTC.

The V and J genes are TRBV5-6 and TRBJ2-1; D may be TRBD2 (7 bases). Per the germline V gene, CDR1 is SGHDT and CDR2 is YYEEEE. The CDR3 contains 17 residues. V lost 1 base, J lost 0 bases, and 14 bases lay in between. CDR3 bases: TGTGCCAGCAGCTTGCTCGGGGGCGGGAGCTCCTACAATGAGCAGTTCTTC. It is translated as CASSLLGGGSSYNEQFF.

V usage is TRBV27 and J usage is TRBJ1-1; D gene uncertain. This CDR3 is built from 15 residues. The germline V gene has CDR1 MNHEY and CDR2 SMNVEV (reference sequence). The V and J ends lost 4 bases and 1 base respectively, with 13 bases between them. The CDR3 DNA follows: TGTGCCAGCAGTTCTCAGGTGCCAAAGAACACTGAAGCTTTCTTT. Translating it yields CASSSQVPKNTEAFF.

This sequence joins TRBV28 and TRBJ2-3; tentatively, D is TRBD1 (8 bases). Trimming took 5 bases from V and 3 from J, leaving 27 bases between them. Looked up from germline, CDR1 is MDHEN and CDR2 is SYDVKM. CDR3 length: 19 amino acids. CDR3 sequence: CASSHDRGPSGMGTDTQYF. The DNA of the CDR3 is TGTGCCAGCAGTCACGACAGGGGCCCCAGCGGGATGGGGACAGATACGCAGTATTTT.

Only one count was recorded for this clone. The J gene is TRBJ1-5, the V gene TRBV12-2; TRBD1, as called in the table, went unchecked against the DNA. TRBV12-2 constitutes a pseudogene. CDR3 size: 19 residues. CDR3 sequence: CASRLEYWAIHFSNQPQHF. Here the CDR3 DNA reads TGTGCAAGTCGCTTAGAGTACTGGGCCATACACTTTAGCAATCAGCCCCAGCATTTT.

The chain links TRBV7-6 to TRBJ1-1; no reliable D call. Per germline, CDR1 SGHVS and CDR2 FNYEAQ. With 1 base removed from V and 6 bases from J, the gap between germline ends came to 9 bases. The CDR3 runs to 13 residues. For the CDR3, the DNA is TGTGCCAGCAGCTTAGTTGAGGGTCCTGAAGCTTTCTTT. Translating it yields CASSLVEGPEAFF.

The DNA for the CDR3 is TGTGCCAGCAGAGGGACAGGTCTTGCAGATACGCAGTATTTT. Encoded protein: CASRGTGLADTQYF. The V call is TRBV9, the J call TRBJ2-3; 8 bases line up with TRBD1. V shed 5 bases, J shed 4 bases, and the junction held 6 bases outside the gene matches. The CDR3 is 14 residues long. Germline assignment: CDR1 SGDLS and CDR2 YYNGEE.

This rearrangement joins TRBV7-9 to TRBJ2-1; tentatively, D is TRBD1 (5 bases). The CDR3 is 13 residues long. The V gene lost 2 bases and the J gene lost 9 bases, with 11 bases spanning the gap. Germline lookup yields CDR1 SEHNR and CDR2 FQNEAQ (reference sequence). CDR3 DNA sequence: TGTGCCAGCAGCTTACAGGGTAACGTTGAGCAGTTCTTC. This sequence encodes CASSLQGNVEQFF.

The chain carries TRBV7-8 and TRBJ1-1, with 7 bases identical to TRBD1. Germline V gene lookup returns CDR1 SGHVS and CDR2 FQNEAQ. The CDR3 is 19 residues long. V lost 1 base to trimming and J lost 0 bases; unmatched junction nucleotides: 14. In nucleotides, the CDR3 is TGTGCCAGCAGCTTAGGACTCCCGACAGGGCGTTTCATGAACACTGAAGCTTTCTTT. The encoded protein is CASSLGLPTGRFMNTEAFF.

The chain recombines TRBV7-9 with TRBJ1-5, with D tentatively TRBD1 (6 bases). V was pared by 0 bases and J by 5 bases, with 11 bases between. This CDR3 comprises 15 residues. Germline CDR1 SEHNR, CDR2 FQNEAQ (reference sequence). The CDR3 sequence is CASSLAPEGDQPQHF. The CDR3 region has the DNA TGTGCCAGCAGCTTAGCGCCAGAGGGGGATCAGCCCCAGCATTTT. Supplemented by reference TRBV7-9 and TRBJ1-5, the full variable domain reads DTGVSQNPRHKITKRGQNVTFRCDPISEHNRLYWYRQTLGQGPEFLTYFQNEAQLEKSRLLSDRFSAERPKGSFSTLEIQRTEQGDSAMYLCASSLAPEGDQPQHFGDGTRLSIL.

This chain uses TRBV28 with TRBJ1-2; 10 nucleotides match TRBD1. CDR1 is MDHEN, CDR2 SYDVKM, per germline. V trimming: 2 bases; J trimming: 3 bases; junction bases outside the gene matches: 9. CDR3 size: 17 residues. The CDR3 protein is CASSLTLTGGIDYGYTF. Written as DNA, the CDR3 is TGTGCCAGCAGTTTAACCCTGACAGGGGGCATCGACTATGGCTACACCTTC.

The chain is built from TRBV9 and TRBJ2-5, with D perhaps matching TRBD2 (6 bases). V shed 3 bases and J shed 2 bases, with 8 bases lying between them. From germline, CDR1 is SGDLS and CDR2 YYNGEE. CDR3 length: 13 amino acids. CDR3 nucleotides: TGTGCCAGCAGCGCGGACTATCAAGAGACCCAGTACTTC. Its translation: CASSADYQETQYF. Supplemented by reference TRBV9 and TRBJ2-5, the full variable domain reads DSGVTQTPKHLITATGQRVTLRCSPRSGDLSVYWYQQSLDQGLQFLIQYYNGEERAKGNILERFSAQQFPDLHSELNLSSLELGDSALYFCASSADYQETQYFGPGTRLLVL.

V usage is TRBV19 and J usage is TRBJ2-1; D gene ambiguous. The V gene lost 6 bases and the J gene lost 1 base, with 10 bases spanning the gap. CDR1 and CDR2 (germline): LNHDA, SQIVND (reference sequence). CDR3 length: 14 residues. CDR3 residues: CASRAPLSYNEQFF. CDR3 coding DNA: TGTGCCAGTAGGGCCCCCTTGTCCTACAATGAGCAGTTCTTC.

This chain joins TRBV9 and TRBJ1-1; TRBD1 agrees at 8 bases. This CDR3 has 15 residues. Germline trimming cut 6 bases from V and 5 bases from J; bases unmatched to any gene: 12. Germline CDR1 and CDR2: SGDLS and YYNGEE. The CDR3 protein is CASTPSGTGRTEAFF. CDR3 nucleotide sequence: TGTGCCAGCACTCCCTCCGGGACAGGACGTACTGAAGCTTTCTTT.

The V gene is TRBV14, the J gene TRBJ2-1; 9 bases map to TRBD1. Germline assignment: CDR1 SGHDN and CDR2 FVKESK. The CDR3 sequence is 15 residues long. The ends lost 3 bases at V and 7 bases at J; junction bases unmatched: 7. DNA for the CDR3: TGTGCCAGCAGCCACCTCGGGACAGGGATTAATGAGCAGTTCTTC. Translated, it gives CASSHLGTGINEQFF. Supplemented by reference TRBV14 and TRBJ2-1, the full variable domain reads EAGVTQFPSHSVIEKGQTVTLRCDPISGHDNLYWYRRVMGKEIKFLLHFVKESKQDESGMPNNRFLAERTGGTYSTLKVQPAELEDSGVYFCASSHLGTGINEQFFGPGTRLTVL.

This rearrangement joins TRBV5-1 to TRBJ2-7; 16 nucleotides line up with TRBD2. Germline trimming cut 4 bases from V and 6 bases from J; bases unmatched to any gene: 10. CDR1 is SGHRS and CDR2 is YFSETQ in the germline V gene. This CDR3 has 17 amino acids. The CDR3 DNA is TGCGCCAGCAGCCAGGGGGGGACTAGCGGGAGGGCCCTCGAGCAGTACTTC. This gives the protein CASSQGGTSGRALEQYF.